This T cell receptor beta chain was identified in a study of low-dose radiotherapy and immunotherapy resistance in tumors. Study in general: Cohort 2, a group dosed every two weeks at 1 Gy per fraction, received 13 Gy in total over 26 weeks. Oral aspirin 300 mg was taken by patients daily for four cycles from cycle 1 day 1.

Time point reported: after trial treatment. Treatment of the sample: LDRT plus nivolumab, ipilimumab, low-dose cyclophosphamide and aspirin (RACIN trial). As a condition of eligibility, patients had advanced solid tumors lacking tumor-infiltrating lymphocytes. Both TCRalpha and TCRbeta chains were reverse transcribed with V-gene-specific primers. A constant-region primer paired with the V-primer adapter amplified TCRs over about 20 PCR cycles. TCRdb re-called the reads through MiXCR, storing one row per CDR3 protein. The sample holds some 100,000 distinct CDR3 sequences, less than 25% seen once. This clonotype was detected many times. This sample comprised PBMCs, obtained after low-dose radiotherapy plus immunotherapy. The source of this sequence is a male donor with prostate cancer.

Here the CDR3 reads CASSFQESGTDTQYF. The CDR3 bases are TGCGCCAGCAGTTTCCAGGAGTCCGGCACAGATACGCAGTATTTT. The chain has TRBV5-1 and TRBJ2-3, with D uncertain. Trimming shortened V by 5 bases and J by 1 base, and 14 bases separated the two germline ends. Germline-derived CDR1 and CDR2 are SGHRS and YFSETQ. The CDR3 length is 15 residues.